The text below deals with one TCR beta chain. It lacks a known antigen. The record has no base qualities; no much larger clone is one base away. This specimen belongs to a study of Tregs in tolerant kidney transplant recipients (dated by TCRdb to about 2019). Context from the whole study: The transplants used related donors along with nonmyeloablative bone marrow transplantation, and in the human trials mixed chimerism was transient. The study applied TCRbeta sequencing to find donor-specific regulatory T cells before combined kidney and bone marrow transplantation and then followed those same cells after transplant.

What the research found in general, with its limitations: PCR primers changed over time for some patients, so nucleotide-level comparison across those patients' samples was not possible. Biological reproducibility was not directly assessed, although technical replication error appeared to be minimal. In tolerant patients, the expansion of donor-specific Tregs was greater than global Treg expansion, suggesting that the expansion was antigen-driven rather than nonspecific. Expanding Tregs with activated donor B cells appeared to identify the most biologically relevant and donor-specific TCRbeta repertoire. Because the study included only a small number of patients, the results must be confirmed in larger populations and under other immunosuppression protocols.

For TCRbeta CDR3 sequencing, genomic DNA from the sorted cells was extracted using the QIAGEN DNeasy Blood and Tissue Kit. Through immunoSEQ, high-throughput TCRbeta CDR3 sequencing was done commercially, including PCR amplification with internal controls and bias correction. For the original study's pipeline: Unique productive TCRbeta sequences were defined by CDR3 nucleotide sequence where primers matched, otherwise by CDR3 amino acid sequence with Vbeta and Jbeta genes. As a correction for sorting error, sequences shared between sorted populations at a frequency ratio of 2:1 or less were discarded, and the remaining shared sequences were assigned to the higher population. A sequence counted as donor-reactive if, in CFSE-low cells, the sequence had a frequency of at least 0.01% and was expanded at least 5-fold compared with unstimulated cells. Jensen-Shannon divergence calculated on the top 100 TCRbeta sequences ranked by frequency was used to measure repertoire divergence. For samples with multiple sequencing runs, sorting error was corrected separately for each run before the runs were pooled. TCRdb provides this immuneACCESS table in a form limited to in-frame rearrangements. Some clones are lacking; in checked studies, under half of them reflect an unresolved V gene, and why the rest are absent is not known. D and trimming come from the DNA, and the V and J calls and clone size come from that table. This sample gives over 60,000 clones in total; roughly 98% of them show up just once. Roughly 0.6% of the sample goes to the ten largest clones.

The time point label here, explained by the study, means: blood sample drawn before combined kidney and bone marrow transplant. Thawed PBMCs were FACS-sorted into unstimulated Tregs (CD4+CD25+CD127-), CD4+ non-Tregs (CD4+CD25-), CD4 cells and CD8 cells. Several combined kidney and bone marrow transplant recipients from the ITN036ST trial were included as patients, and samples were available only from these trial subjects. Healthy control blood was processed to PBMCs by Ficoll density gradient and cryopreserved, and patient PBMCs were collected before and after transplant. CDR1 and CDR2, looked up from the germline V gene, are SGHVS and FQNEAQ. Including cysteine and phenylalanine, the CDR3 has 11 amino acids. This entry keeps only the CDR3 DNA: 33 bases, framed from base 1.

The material sequenced was CD4+ T cells from blood, taken before the transplant. The receptor was isolated from a human donor who received a combined kidney and bone marrow transplant. This chain joins TRBV7-8 to TRBJ1-1; 7 bases in the middle match TRBD1. The CDR3 amino acid sequence is: CAGARGPEAFF. The DNA sequence follows: TGTGCAGGCGCAAGGGGGCCTGAAGCTTTCTTT.